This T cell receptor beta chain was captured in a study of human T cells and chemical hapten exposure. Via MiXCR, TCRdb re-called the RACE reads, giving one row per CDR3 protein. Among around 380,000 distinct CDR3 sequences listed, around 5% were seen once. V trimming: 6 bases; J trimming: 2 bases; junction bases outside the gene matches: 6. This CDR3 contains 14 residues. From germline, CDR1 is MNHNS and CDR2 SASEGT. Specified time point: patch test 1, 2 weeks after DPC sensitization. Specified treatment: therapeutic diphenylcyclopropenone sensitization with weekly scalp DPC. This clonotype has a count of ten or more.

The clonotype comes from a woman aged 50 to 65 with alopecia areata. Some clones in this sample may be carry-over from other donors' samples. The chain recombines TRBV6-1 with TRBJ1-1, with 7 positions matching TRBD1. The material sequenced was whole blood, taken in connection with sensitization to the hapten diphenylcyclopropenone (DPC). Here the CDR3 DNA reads TGTGCCAGCAGAGGGGACAGATCTAACACTGAAGCTTTCTTT. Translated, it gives CASRGDRSNTEAFF.